The TCR beta chain under discussion was sequenced for a study of tumor-infiltrating lymphocytes in oesophageal squamous cell carcinoma. One entry per CDR3 protein, called by TCRdb with MiXCR from the PCR reads. The repertoire holds fewer than 20,000 distinct CDR3 sequences, about 40% seen once, with under 30% in the top ten. This clonotype showed up just a few times. The sequenced material came from esophageal tumor tissue. This TCR derives from a male donor with esophageal squamous cell carcinoma.

Here the CDR3 reads CASSHPSGGSQETQYF. CDR3 DNA: TGCGCCAGCAGCCACCCTTCGGGGGGGAGCCAAGAGACCCAGTACTTC. J is TRBJ2-1 and V is TRBV4-1; 8 nucleotides match TRBD2. The last part of the DNA fits TRBJ2-5 better; the J call may be wrong. The CDR3 length is 16 residues. CDR1 is MGHRA, CDR2 YSYEKL, per germline.